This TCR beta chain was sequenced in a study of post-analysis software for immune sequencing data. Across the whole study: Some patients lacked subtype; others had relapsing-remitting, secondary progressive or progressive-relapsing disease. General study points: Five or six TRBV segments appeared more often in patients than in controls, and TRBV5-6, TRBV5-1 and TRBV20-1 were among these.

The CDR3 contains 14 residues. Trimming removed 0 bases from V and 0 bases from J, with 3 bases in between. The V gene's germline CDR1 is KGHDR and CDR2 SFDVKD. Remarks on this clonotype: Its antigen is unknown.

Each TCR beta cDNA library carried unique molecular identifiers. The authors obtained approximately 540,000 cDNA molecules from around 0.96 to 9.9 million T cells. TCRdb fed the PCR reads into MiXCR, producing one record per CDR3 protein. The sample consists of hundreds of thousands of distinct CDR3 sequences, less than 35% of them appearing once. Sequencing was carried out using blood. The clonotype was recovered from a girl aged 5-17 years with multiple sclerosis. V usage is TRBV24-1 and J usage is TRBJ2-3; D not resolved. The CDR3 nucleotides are TGTGCCACCAGTGATTTGCCGAGCACAGATACGCAGTATTTT. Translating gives CATSDLPSTDTQYF.